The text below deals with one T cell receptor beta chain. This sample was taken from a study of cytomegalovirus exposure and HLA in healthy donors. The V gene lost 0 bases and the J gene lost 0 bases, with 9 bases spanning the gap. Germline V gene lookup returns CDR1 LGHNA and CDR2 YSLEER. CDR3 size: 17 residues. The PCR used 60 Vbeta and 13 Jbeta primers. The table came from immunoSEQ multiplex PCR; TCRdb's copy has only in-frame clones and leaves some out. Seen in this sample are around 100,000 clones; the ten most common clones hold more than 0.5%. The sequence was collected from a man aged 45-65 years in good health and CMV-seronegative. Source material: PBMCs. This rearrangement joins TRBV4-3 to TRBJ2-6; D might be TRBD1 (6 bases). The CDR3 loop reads CASSQEYRVSGANVLTF. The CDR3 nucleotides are TGCGCCAGCAGCCAAGAATACAGGGTCTCTGGGGCCAACGTCCTGACTTTC.